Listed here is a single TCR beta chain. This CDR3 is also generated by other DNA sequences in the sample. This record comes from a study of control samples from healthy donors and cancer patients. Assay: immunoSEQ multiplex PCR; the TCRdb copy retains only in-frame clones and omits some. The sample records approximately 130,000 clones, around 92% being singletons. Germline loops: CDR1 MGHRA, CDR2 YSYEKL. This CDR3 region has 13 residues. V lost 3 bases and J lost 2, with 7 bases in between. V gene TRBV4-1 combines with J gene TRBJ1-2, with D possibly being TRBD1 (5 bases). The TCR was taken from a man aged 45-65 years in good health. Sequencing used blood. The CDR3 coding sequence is TGCGCCAGCAGCCAGGGGGAGAACTATGGCTACACCTTC. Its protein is CASSQGENYGYTF.